This T cell receptor (beta chain) was sequenced during a study of metastatic and nonmetastatic thyroid tumors (dated by TCRdb to about 2020). For the study in its entirety: For patients with malignant and with benign thyroid disease, the researchers compared repertoires between peripheral blood samples and tumor or nodule tissue samples. Overall study results and their limits: In both blood and tumor samples, malignant tumors were reported to have significantly higher TCR beta diversity than benign nodules.

Notes on this clone: It has no known antigen specificity. Base qualities are not at hand, and no much larger clone is one base apart.

No treatment had been received by any patient before thyroid surgery. Using T-cell receptor beta sequencing, the study looked back at clinical samples from patients collected from the early 2010s to the late 2010s. The library was built by means of PCR. TCRdb shows the sequencer as Illumina HiSeq 4000. High-throughput sequencing was used to profile the CDR3 region of the TCR beta-chain in every patient. The authors processed their data as follows. CDR3 differences across clinicopathological groups were used to build a classifier for discriminating distant-metastatic papillary thyroid cancer patients. To measure repertoire diversity the researchers used the Shannon index, while the Morisita-Horn index served to gauge how similar the tumor and blood repertoires were. Using fastp at Q25 and MiXCR, TCRdb reprocessed the public reads and kept productive beta chains. These V and J calls originate from TCRdb's pipeline instead of the authors' own analysis. A total of 20,000 to 25,000 clones appear in this sample, approximately 13% of them only once. The top ten clonotypes cover 17% of the sample.

The source is a female donor with papillary thyroid cancer or a benign thyroid nodule (not recorded which). Some clones in this sample may be carry-over from other donors' samples. Specimen: blood.

CDR3 sequence: CASSPPLSAETQYF. The DNA is as follows: TGTGCCAGCTCACCACCGCTTAGTGCGGAGACCCAGTACTTC. The rearranged chain carries TRBV18 and TRBJ2-5; no D segment can be confidently identified. CDR1 is given as KGHSH and CDR2 as LQKENI, both from the germline V gene. From its cysteine to its phenylalanine, the CDR3 spans 14 amino acids. CDR3 DNA is the only sequence kept; it has 42 bases, read in frame from the first base. A distance of 10 bases separates the germline ends of V and J, which lose 0 bases and 5 bases respectively.